This is a list of T cell receptor beta chains from one sample in a study of read filtering for tumor transcriptome and immune sequencing. A single record per CDR3 protein comes from TCRdb applying MiXCR to the reads. This table holds tens of thousands of distinct CDR3 sequences, over 11% found once. Material for sequencing was a population of CD138-negative cells sorted from bone marrow. These receptors originate from a donor at least 40 years old with multiple myeloma. CDR3s include the opening cysteine and the closing phenylalanine or tryptophan. A D gene is named only where the DNA matches it firmly. Only part of the rows carry a size: once, few, many, or a class if the clone is expanded.

j_call v_call d_call clone_size cdr3_aa cdr3_nt
TRBJ2-3 TRBV28 NA NA CASVGNRPTDTQYF TGTGCCAGCGTCGGGAATCGCCCCACAGATACGCAGTATTTT
TRBJ1-4 TRBV18 NA many CASSPPSRLGEKLFF TGTGCCAGCTCACCACCGAGTAGGTTGGGTGAAAAACTGTTTTTT
TRBJ2-1 TRBV6-5 NA many CASSRDGSSYNEQFF TGTGCCAGCAGCCGGGACGGGAGCTCCTACAATGAGCAGTTCTTC
TRBJ1-3 TRBV7-6 NA NA CASSLGAGNTIYF TGTGCCAGCAGCTTAGGAGCAGGAAACACCATATATTTT
TRBJ2-3 TRBV6-2/TRBV6-3 TRBD2 many CAIGTSMRDTQYF TGTGCCATCGGGACTAGCATGCGGGATACGCAGTATTTT
TRBJ2-4 TRBV29-1 NA many CSVESRLLAKNIQYF TGCAGCGTTGAATCCAGGCTCCTAGCCAAAAACATTCAGTACTTC
TRBJ2-3 TRBV4-1 NA NA CASSQELRIFTDTRYF TGCGCCAGCAGCCAAGAACTTCGGATTTTCACAGATACGCGGTATTTT
TRBJ2-7 TRBV5-1 TRBD2 many CASKPGLADSEQYF TGCGCCAGCAAGCCGGGACTAGCGGATTCGGAGCAGTACTTC
TRBJ2-2 TRBV6-1 NA many CASSEGDTGELFF TGTGCCAGCAGTGAAGGGGACACCGGGGAGCTGTTTTTT
TRBJ1-1 TRBV11-3 NA many CASSRGQGTGPNTEAFF TGTGCCAGCAGCCGTGGGCAGGGGACGGGACCGAACACTGAAGCTTTCTTT
TRBJ2-2 TRBV7-8 TRBD2 many CASSLALLAGVGTGELFF TGTGCCAGCAGCTTAGCTCTCCTAGCGGGAGTAGGGACCGGGGAGCTGTTTTTT
TRBJ1-5 TRBV5-1 NA many CASSLVPDQPQHF TGCGCCAGCAGCTTGGTCCCTGATCAGCCCCAGCATTTT
TRBJ2-5 TRBV19 TRBD2 many CASSATSAQETQYF TGTGCCAGTAGTGCGACTAGCGCGCAAGAGACCCAGTACTTC
TRBJ2-7 TRBV6-2/TRBV6-3 TRBD2 few CASSYSISGSLYEQYF TGTGCCAGCAGTTACTCGATTAGCGGGAGCCTCTACGAGCAGTACTTC
TRBJ2-7 TRBV19 TRBD1 few CASSIMSGTGGYEQYF TGTGCCAGTAGTATAATGAGCGGGACAGGGGGCTACGAGCAGTACTTC
TRBJ2-7 TRBV20-1 NA many CSALVISSSYEQYF TGCAGTGCCCTGGTGATCTCAAGCTCCTACGAGCAGTACTTC
TRBJ2-1 TRBV28 TRBD2 many CASSSSGLADYNEQFF TGTGCCAGCAGTTCCTCTGGACTAGCGGATTACAATGAGCAGTTCTTC
TRBJ1-5 TRBV28 NA many CASSLQGFQPQHF TGTGCCAGCAGTCTCCAGGGGTTTCAGCCCCAGCATTTT
TRBJ1-1 TRBV14 NA many CASSPRPGGRNTEAFF TGTGCCAGCAGCCCCCGTCCGGGGGGGCGGAACACTGAAGCTTTCTTT
TRBJ1-4 TRBV7-9 NA many CASEGYNEKLFF TGTGCCAGCGAGGGGTATAATGAAAAACTGTTTTTT
TRBJ2-7 TRBV7-9 TRBD2 many CASSLGWGGSSYEQYF TGTGCCAGCAGCTTAGGTTGGGGAGGGAGCTCCTACGAGCAGTACTTC
TRBJ2-7 TRBV20-1 NA many CSARDAGVDLSYEQYF TGCAGTGCTAGAGATGCAGGGGTGGATTTAAGCTACGAGCAGTACTTC
TRBJ2-5 TRBV29-1 TRBD1 many CSVELPGTGAQETQYF TGCAGCGTTGAACTCCCCGGGACAGGGGCCCAAGAGACCCAGTACTTC
TRBJ2-5 TRBV20-1 NA NA CSLLLVDFQETQYF TGCAGTCTCTTGCTAGTGGACTTTCAAGAGACCCAGTACTTC
TRBJ1-1 TRBV7-9 NA NA CASSAQGKGTEAFF TGTGCCAGCAGCGCCCAGGGGAAGGGCACTGAAGCTTTCTTT
TRBJ2-1 TRBV28 NA many CASSPRGFDHNEQFF TGTGCCAGCAGCCCAAGGGGCTTCGATCACAATGAGCAGTTCTTC
TRBJ1-6 TRBV30 NA many CAWSASETNSPLHF TGTGCCTGGAGTGCCTCAGAAACCAATTCACCCCTCCACTTT
TRBJ2-1 TRBV11-2 NA few CASSARPGPTDNEQFF TGTGCCAGCAGCGCACGACCGGGACCTACGGACAATGAGCAGTTCTTC
TRBJ1-1 TRBV20-1 NA many CSARDEASQPTEAFF TGCAGTGCTAGAGATGAGGCATCTCAGCCCACTGAAGCTTTCTTT
TRBJ2-7 TRBV12-3/TRBV12-4 NA many CASSPGHANYEQYF TGTGCCAGCAGCCCCGGACACGCCAACTACGAGCAGTACTTC
TRBJ2-4 TRBV11-3 NA many CASSSELQGPVNIQYF TGTGCCAGCAGCTCCGAACTACAGGGACCGGTAAACATTCAGTACTTC
TRBJ2-3 TRBV28 NA many CASSLPALITDTQYF TGTGCCAGCAGTTTACCAGCGCTAATCACAGATACGCAGTATTTT
TRBJ2-3 TRBV9 NA many CASSVGLVGTDTQYF TGTGCCAGCAGCGTAGGTCTAGTAGGAACAGATACGCAGTATTTT
TRBJ2-1 TRBV2 TRBD2 many CASSKLLAGDNEQFF TGTGCCAGCAGTAAGTTACTAGCGGGAGACAATGAGCAGTTCTTC
TRBJ2-1 TRBV5-1 TRBD2 many CASSLAPGMGLAINEQFF TGCGCCAGCAGCTTGGCCCCGGGTATGGGACTAGCGATCAATGAGCAGTTCTTC
TRBJ2-1 TRBV29-1 NA many CSAMTDHYEQFF TGCAGCGCTATGACGGATCACTATGAGCAGTTCTTC
TRBJ2-5 TRBV5-1 TRBD1 many CASLFGTGVQETQYF TGCGCCAGCCTCTTTGGGACAGGGGTTCAAGAGACCCAGTACTTC
TRBJ2-3 TRBV7-3 NA many CASSLSTNTQYF TGTGCCAGCAGCTTAAGCACAAATACGCAGTATTTT
TRBJ2-3 TRBV29-1 NA many CSVGSDTDTQYF TGCAGCGTGGGGTCTGACACAGATACGCAGTATTTT
TRBJ2-7 TRBV7-3 TRBD2 many CASSLTSGSNAYEQYF TGTGCCAGCAGCTTAACGAGCGGGAGTAATGCGTACGAGCAGTACTTC
TRBJ1-2 TRBV6-2/TRBV6-3 TRBD1 NA CASTPTGTAYGYTF TGTGCCAGCACCCCGACCGGGACAGCCTATGGCTACACCTTC
TRBJ2-7 TRBV20-1 NA many CSVTESYEQYF TGCAGTGTCACAGAATCCTACGAGCAGTACTTC
TRBJ2-1 TRBV4-1 NA NA CASGQLAAPYNEKFF TGCGCCAGCGGCCAATTAGCGGCCCCCTACAATGAGAAGTTCTTC
TRBJ2-3 TRBV20-1 TRBD1 many CSATGGADTQYF TGCAGTGCTACAGGGGGCGCAGATACGCAGTATTTT
TRBJ2-1 TRBV7-2 NA NA CATRGGASLDNEQFF TGTGCCACTCGCGGTGGGGCTAGCCTAGACAATGAGCAGTTCTTC
TRBJ2-3 TRBV7-6 NA many CASGGYTDTQYF TGTGCCAGCGGGGGGTACACAGATACGCAGTATTTT
TRBJ2-2 TRBV28 NA many CASSRGNTGELFF TGTGCCAGCAGTAGGGGGAACACCGGGGAGCTGTTTTTT
TRBJ2-7 TRBV27 TRBD2 many CASSLSISGSNEQYF TGTGCCAGCAGTTTATCCATAAGCGGGAGTAACGAGCAGTACTTC
TRBJ1-1 TRBV20-1 NA few CSARLGGLGGTEAFF TGCAGTGCTAGATTAGGGGGACTCGGGGGCACTGAAGCTTTCTTT
TRBJ2-1 TRBV2 TRBD1 NA CASRVQGAYEQFF TGTGCCAGCAGAGTACAGGGGGCCTACGAGCAGTTCTTC
TRBJ2-1 TRBV27 NA few CASSFYGGRNEQFF TGTGCCAGCAGTTTTTATGGCGGAAGAAATGAGCAGTTCTTC
TRBJ1-5 TRBV25-1 NA NA CASSEWVGQGYSNQPQHF TGTGCCAGCAGTGAATGGGTTGGGCAGGGGTATAGCAATCAGCCCCAGCATTTT
TRBJ1-2 TRBV11-2 NA NA CASSLFRADGYTF TGTGCCAGCAGCTTATTCAGGGCAGATGGCTACACCTTC
TRBJ2-1 TRBV28 TRBD2 many CASSSLSGSGVYNEQFF TGTGCCAGCAGTTCTTTATCCGGTAGCGGGGTATACAATGAGCAGTTCTTC